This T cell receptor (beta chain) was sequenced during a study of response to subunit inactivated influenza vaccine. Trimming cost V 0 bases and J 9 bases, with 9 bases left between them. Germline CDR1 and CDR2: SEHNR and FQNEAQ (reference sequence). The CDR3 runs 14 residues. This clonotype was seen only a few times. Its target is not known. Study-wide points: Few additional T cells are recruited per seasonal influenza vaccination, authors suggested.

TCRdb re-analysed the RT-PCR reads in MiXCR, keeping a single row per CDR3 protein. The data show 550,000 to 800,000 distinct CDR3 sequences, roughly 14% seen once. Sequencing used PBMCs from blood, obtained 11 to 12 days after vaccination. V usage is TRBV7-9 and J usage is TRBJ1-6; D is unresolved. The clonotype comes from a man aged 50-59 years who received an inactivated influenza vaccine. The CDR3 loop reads CASSLARPGSPLHF. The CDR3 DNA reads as TGTGCCAGCAGCTTAGCCAGGCCCGGTTCACCCCTCCACTTT.